Shown below are 9 T cell receptor beta chains from a single sample sequenced in a study of T cell clones after liver transplantation. Produced via immunoSEQ multiplex PCR; TCRdb's table is partial and in-frame only. The table has tens of thousands of clones, roughly 80% seen once. Sample: CD4+ T cells from blood, taken roughly 3.5 years after liver transplant. The receptors come from a human patient who received a liver transplant. Some of the T cells may derive from the graft donor.

This chain connects TRBV7-9 to TRBJ1-4, with D perhaps matching TRBD1 (5 bases). Trimming cost V 5 bases and J 5 bases, with 24 bases left between them. Germline CDR1 reads SEHNR; CDR2 reads FQNEAQ (reference sequence). CDR3 size: 18 residues. As DNA, the CDR3 is TGTGCCAGCAGCCCCCCCCCAGGGTTAAAATTGGTGAATGAAAAACTGTTTTTT. Residues: CASSPPPGLKLVNEKLFF.

V gene TRBV2 combines with J gene TRBJ1-1; 9 bases align to TRBD1. After removal of 6 bases from V and 4 bases from J, the junction contained 3 bases not matched to a gene. The CDR3 loop spans 13 amino acids. Germline CDR1 and CDR2: SNHLY and FYNNEI. CDR3 DNA: TGTGCCAGCAGGGTACAGGGGGCCACTGAAGCTTTCTTT. It translates to CASRVQGATEAFF.

This clone was recorded only once. This chain uses TRBV9 with TRBJ1-3; TRBD1 is a possible D gene (5 bases). The CDR3 is 15 amino acids. The ends were cut back, 6 bases at V and 0 bases at J, with 13 bases in the middle. Germline CDR1 reads SGDLS; CDR2 reads YYNGEE. The CDR3 region has the DNA TGTGCCAGCACCCTCGGGGCAGACTCTGGAAACACCATATATTTT. This encodes CASTLGADSGNTIYF.

V and J are TRBV5-1 and TRBJ2-7; 7 bases fit TRBD1. Trimming cost V 4 bases and J 6 bases; bases outside gene matches: 10. CDR1 is SGHRS and CDR2 is YFSETQ in the germline V gene. The CDR3 is 14 amino acids. The DNA of the CDR3 is TGCGCCAGCAGCGTGACAGGGTGGACTCGCGAGCAGTACTTC. Translating gives CASSVTGWTREQYF.

This chain links TRBV15 with TRBJ2-4; 7 bases fit TRBD2. The CDR3 runs to 16 residues. After removal of 0 bases from V and 5 bases from J, the junction contained 7 bases not matched to a gene. Germline CDR1 is LNHNV and CDR2 is YYDKDF (reference sequence). The CDR3 DNA is TGTGCCACCAGCAGAGAAAGGGGAGGGACCCAAAACATTCAGTACTTC. The encoded protein is CATSRERGGTQNIQYF.

The rearrangement joins TRBV5-1 to TRBJ1-4; tentatively, D is TRBD1 (5 bases). The CDR3 runs 12 residues. Germline values: CDR1 SGHRS, CDR2 YFSETQ. Trimming cost V 8 bases and J 6 bases, with 11 bases left between them. The CDR3 region has the DNA TGCGCCAGTCTGGGGCCGGATGAAAAACTGTTTTTT. This encodes CASLGPDEKLFF.

The V and J genes are TRBV5-1 and TRBJ1-2; D remains unclear. The CDR3 is made up of 17 amino acids. Germline loops: CDR1 SGHRS, CDR2 YFSETQ. The V and J ends lost 4 bases and 0 bases respectively, with 19 bases between them. The CDR3 DNA reads TGCGCCAGCAGCCGCGGGATTTCGGCTAACACTAACTATGGCTACACCTTC. It yields the protein CASSRGISANTNYGYTF.

The chain combines TRBV9 with TRBJ2-2, with unresolved D. V was shortened by 1 base and J by 8 bases, with 9 bases between the two germline ends. CDR1 SGDLS and CDR2 YYNGEE come from the germline V gene. The CDR3 has 13 amino acids. The CDR3 is CASSVSPAGELFF. The DNA for the CDR3 is TGTGCCAGCAGCGTATCCCCAGCTGGGGAGCTGTTTTTT.

This chain uses TRBV5-4 with TRBJ1-4; no firm D call. Trimming took 2 bases from V and 3 from J, leaving 14 bases between them. Germline assignment: CDR1 SGHNT and CDR2 YYREEE (reference sequence). This CDR3 has 16 amino acids. CDR3 sequence: CASSLSSTTPNEKLFF. The CDR3 region has the DNA TGTGCCAGCAGCTTATCGTCGACAACGCCTAATGAAAAACTGTTTTTT.